This passage covers 10 T cell receptor beta chains from one sample sequenced in a study of T cells after yellow fever vaccination. TCRdb analysed the 5' RACE reads with MiXCR anew, one entry per CDR3 protein. The sample records 350,000 or so distinct CDR3 sequences, roughly 8.3% being singletons. This material consisted of PBMCs, taken about 49 days after the first yellow fever vaccination. These receptors were obtained from a man aged 18 to 29 who received the YFV17D yellow fever vaccine.

V gene TRBV7-9 combines with J gene TRBJ1-6; TRBD1 aligns across 7 bases. This CDR3 has 13 amino acids. The germline CDR1 and CDR2 sequences are SEHNR and FQNEAQ (reference sequence). J was trimmed by 11 bases and V by 5 bases; bases with no gene match: 6. In DNA form, the CDR3 reads TGTGCCAGCAGCCTAGACAGGGATCCACCCCTCCACTTT. This encodes CASSLDRDPPLHF. Supplemented by reference TRBV7-9 and TRBJ1-6, the full variable domain reads DTGVSQNPRHKITKRGQNVTFRCDPISEHNRLYWYRQTLGQGPEFLTYFQNEAQLEKSRLLSDRFSAERPKGSFSTLEIQRTEQGDSAMYLCASSLDRDPPLHFGNGTRLTVT.

At least ten counts were recorded for this clonotype. Here the CDR3 DNA reads TGTGCCAGTAGAAGGCGGGGATACACAGATACGCAGTATTTT. Protein product: CASRRRGYTDTQYF. The chain combines TRBV19 with TRBJ2-3; maybe TRBD2 (6 bases). The ends were cut back, 6 bases at V and 2 bases at J, with 12 bases in the middle. The CDR3 consists of 14 residues. Germline lookup yields CDR1 LNHDA and CDR2 SQIVND (reference sequence).

The J gene is TRBJ1-2, the V gene TRBV7-2, with a possible D match to TRBD1 (5 bases). The CDR3 runs 15 residues. CDR1 is SGHTA and CDR2 is FQGNSA in the germline V gene. With 5 bases removed from V and 4 bases from J, the gap between germline ends came to 17 bases. The chain's CDR3 is CASSPRRGSFYGYTF. DNA for the CDR3: TGTGCCAGCAGCCCGAGGCGGGGGTCGTTCTATGGCTACACCTTC.

This clonotype appeared a few times. Written as DNA, the CDR3 is TGCGCCAGCAGCTTCCGCGGGGCCACTAACACCGGGGAGCTGTTTTTT. It codes for CASSFRGATNTGELFF. The chain combines TRBV5-1 with TRBJ2-2; perhaps TRBD2 as D (6 bases). Looked up from germline, CDR1 is SGHRS and CDR2 is YFSETQ. The CDR3 loop spans 16 amino acids. Trimming removed 2 bases from V and 2 bases from J, with 13 bases in between.

This clonotype has only a few counts. This chain connects TRBV7-2 to TRBJ1-2; no reliable D call. This CDR3 is 15 amino acids long. Germline assignment: CDR1 SGHTA and CDR2 FQGNSA. Trimming took off 1 base at V and 2 bases at J, with 11 bases between the two ends. This chain's CDR3 is CASSLEKVVNYGYTF. CDR3 coding DNA: TGTGCCAGCAGCTTAGAAAAGGTGGTAAACTATGGCTACACCTTC.

The V and J genes are TRBV7-2 and TRBJ2-7; D is uncertain. This CDR3 spans 13 amino acids. CDR1 is SGHTA and CDR2 is FQGNSA in the germline V gene. Trimming shortened V by 5 bases and J by 0 bases, and 8 bases separated the two germline ends. In nucleotides, the CDR3 is TGTGCCAGCAGCCAATCTGACTCCTACGAGCAGTACTTC. This sequence encodes CASSQSDSYEQYF.

The sample holds a few counts of this clonotype. The chain links TRBV12-3 or TRBV12-4 to TRBJ1-2; possible D gene TRBD1, 5 bases. Trimming left V 3 bases short and J 0 bases short, with 11 bases between. This CDR3 region has 15 residues. The CDR3 sequence: CASSLVGDPNYGYTF. Written as DNA, the CDR3 is TGTGCCAGCAGTTTGGTAGGGGACCCTAACTATGGCTACACCTTC.

This clonotype was seen only a few times. The chain recombines TRBV6-6 with TRBJ2-1, with 8 positions matching TRBD2. The CDR3 contains 13 residues. Germline loops: CDR1 MNHNY, CDR2 SVGAGI (reference sequence). Losses at the gene ends were 4 bases for V and 8 bases for J; bases not matched to a gene: 4. The CDR3 nucleotides are TGTGCCAGCAGTTCCAGGACTAGCCATGAGCAGTTCTTC. This codes for CASSSRTSHEQFF.

The rearrangement joins TRBV7-9 to TRBJ2-2, with a tentative D call TRBD1 (5 bases). From germline, CDR1 is SEHNR and CDR2 FQNEAQ (reference sequence). V dropped 7 bases and J dropped 2 bases, with 17 bases sitting between them. The CDR3 covers 16 residues. CDR3 amino acids: CASKRTQRGNTGELFF. CDR3 nucleotide sequence: TGTGCCAGCAAAAGGACACAAAGGGGAAACACCGGGGAGCTGTTTTTT.

CDR3 in amino acids: CASRFQITGNEQYF. The CDR3, as DNA: TGTGCCAGCAGATTTCAAATAACAGGGAACGAGCAGTACTTC. The V gene is TRBV6-2 or TRBV6-3, the J gene TRBJ2-7, with D perhaps matching TRBD1 (6 bases). There are 14 residues in the CDR3. Trimming took off 6 bases at V and 5 bases at J, with 17 bases between the two ends. Per germline, CDR1 MNHEY and CDR2 SVGEGT.